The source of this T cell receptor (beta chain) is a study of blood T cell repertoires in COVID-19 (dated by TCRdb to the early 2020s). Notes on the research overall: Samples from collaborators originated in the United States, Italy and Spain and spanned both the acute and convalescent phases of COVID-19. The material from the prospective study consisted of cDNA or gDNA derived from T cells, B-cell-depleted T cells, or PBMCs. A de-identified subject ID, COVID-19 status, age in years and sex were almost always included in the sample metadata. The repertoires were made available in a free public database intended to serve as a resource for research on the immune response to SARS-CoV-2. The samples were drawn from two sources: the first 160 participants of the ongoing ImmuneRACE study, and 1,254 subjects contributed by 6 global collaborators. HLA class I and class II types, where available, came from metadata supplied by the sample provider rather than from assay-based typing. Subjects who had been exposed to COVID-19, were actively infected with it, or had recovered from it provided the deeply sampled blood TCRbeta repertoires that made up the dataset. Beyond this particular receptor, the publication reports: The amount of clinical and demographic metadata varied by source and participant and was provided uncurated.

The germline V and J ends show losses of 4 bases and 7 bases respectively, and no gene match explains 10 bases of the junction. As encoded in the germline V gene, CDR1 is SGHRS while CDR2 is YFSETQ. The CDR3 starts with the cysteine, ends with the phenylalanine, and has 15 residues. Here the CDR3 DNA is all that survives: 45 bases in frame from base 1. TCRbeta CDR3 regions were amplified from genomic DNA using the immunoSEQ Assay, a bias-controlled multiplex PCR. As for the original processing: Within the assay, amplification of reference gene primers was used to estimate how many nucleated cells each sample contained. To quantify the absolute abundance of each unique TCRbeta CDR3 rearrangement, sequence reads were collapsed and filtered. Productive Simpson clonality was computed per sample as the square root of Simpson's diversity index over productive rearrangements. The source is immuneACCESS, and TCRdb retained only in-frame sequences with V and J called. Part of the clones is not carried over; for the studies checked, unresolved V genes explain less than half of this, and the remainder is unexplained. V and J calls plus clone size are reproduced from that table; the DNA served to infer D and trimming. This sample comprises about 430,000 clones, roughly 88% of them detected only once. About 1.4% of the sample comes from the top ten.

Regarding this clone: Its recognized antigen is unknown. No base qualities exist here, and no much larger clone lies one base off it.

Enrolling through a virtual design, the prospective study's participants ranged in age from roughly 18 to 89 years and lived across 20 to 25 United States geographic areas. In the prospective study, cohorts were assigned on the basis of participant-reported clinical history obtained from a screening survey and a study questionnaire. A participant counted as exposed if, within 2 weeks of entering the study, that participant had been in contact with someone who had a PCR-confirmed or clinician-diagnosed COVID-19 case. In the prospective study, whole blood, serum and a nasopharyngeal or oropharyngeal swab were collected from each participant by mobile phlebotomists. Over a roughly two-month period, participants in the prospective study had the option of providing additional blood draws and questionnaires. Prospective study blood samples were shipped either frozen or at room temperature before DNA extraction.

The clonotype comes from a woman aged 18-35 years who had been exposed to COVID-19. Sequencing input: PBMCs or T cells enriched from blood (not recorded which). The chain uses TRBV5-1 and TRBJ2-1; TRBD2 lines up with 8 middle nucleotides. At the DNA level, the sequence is TGCGCCAGCAGCAGGTCGGGACTAGAAGGTAATGAGCAGTTCTTC. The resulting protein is CASSRSGLEGNEQFF.